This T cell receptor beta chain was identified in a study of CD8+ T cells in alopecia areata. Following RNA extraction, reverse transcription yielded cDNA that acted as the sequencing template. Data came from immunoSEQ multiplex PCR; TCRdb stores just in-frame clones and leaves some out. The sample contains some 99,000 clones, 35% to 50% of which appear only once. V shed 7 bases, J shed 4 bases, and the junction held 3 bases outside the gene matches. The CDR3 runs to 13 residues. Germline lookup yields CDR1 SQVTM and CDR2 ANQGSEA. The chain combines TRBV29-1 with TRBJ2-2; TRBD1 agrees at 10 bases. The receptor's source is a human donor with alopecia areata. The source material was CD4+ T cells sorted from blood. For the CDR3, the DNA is TGCAGCGGTAGGACAGGGGGCACCGGGGAGCTGTTTTTT. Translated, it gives CSGRTGGTGELFF.